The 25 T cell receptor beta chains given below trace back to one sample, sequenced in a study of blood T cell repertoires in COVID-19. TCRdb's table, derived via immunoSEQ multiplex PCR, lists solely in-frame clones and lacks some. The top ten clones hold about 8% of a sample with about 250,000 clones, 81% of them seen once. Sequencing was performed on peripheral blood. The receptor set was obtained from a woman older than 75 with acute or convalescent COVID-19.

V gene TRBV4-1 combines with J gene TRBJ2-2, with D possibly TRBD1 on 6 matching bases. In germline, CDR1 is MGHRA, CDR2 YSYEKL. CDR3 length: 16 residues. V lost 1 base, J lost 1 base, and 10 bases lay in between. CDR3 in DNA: TGCGCCAGCAGCCAAGCGGGCAGGGGGAACACCGGGGAGCTGTTTTTT. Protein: CASSQAGRGNTGELFF.

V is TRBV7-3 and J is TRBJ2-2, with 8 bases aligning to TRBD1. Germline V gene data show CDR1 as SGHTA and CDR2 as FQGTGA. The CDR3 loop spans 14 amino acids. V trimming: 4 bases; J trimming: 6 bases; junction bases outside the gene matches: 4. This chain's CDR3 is CASSSNRGAGELFF. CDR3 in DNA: TGTGCCAGCAGCTCCAACAGGGGGGCCGGGGAGCTGTTTTTT. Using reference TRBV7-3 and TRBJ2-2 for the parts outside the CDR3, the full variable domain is GAGVSQTPSNKVTEKGKYVELRCDPISGHTALYWYRQSLGQGPEFLIYFQGTGAADDSGLPNDRFFAVRPEGSVSTLKIQRTERGDSAVYLCASSSNRGAGELFFGEGSRLTVL.

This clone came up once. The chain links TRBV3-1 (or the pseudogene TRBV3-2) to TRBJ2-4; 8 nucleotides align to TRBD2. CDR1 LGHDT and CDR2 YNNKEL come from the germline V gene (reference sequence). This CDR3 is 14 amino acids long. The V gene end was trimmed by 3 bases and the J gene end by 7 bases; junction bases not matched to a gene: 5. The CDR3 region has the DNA TGTGCCAGCAGCCAGCGGCGGGGGGTCAACATTCAGTACTTC. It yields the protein CASSQRRGVNIQYF.

The CDR3 DNA follows: TGTGCCAGCAGTGCGGAGGGGGCTGCGGTTTTGTCACCCCTCCACTTT. This codes for CASSAEGAAVLSPLHF. The chain has TRBV11-2 and TRBJ1-6; the match to TRBD1 covers 7 bases. J was trimmed by 10 bases and V by 6 bases; bases with no gene match: 15. This CDR3 is 16 amino acids long. CDR1 and CDR2 from the germline V gene are SGHAT and FQNNGV. Full variable domain (rest looked up from reference TRBV11-2 and TRBJ1-6): EAGVAQSPRYKIIEKRQSVAFWCNPISGHATLYWYQQILGQGPKLLIQFQNNGVVDDSQLPKDRFSAERLKGVDSTLKIQPAKLEDSAVYLCASSAEGAAVLSPLHFGNGTRLTVT.

The CDR3 loop reads CASSPGLPNEQFF. CDR3 DNA: TGTGCCAGCAGCCCGGGACTTCCCAATGAGCAGTTCTTC. The chain links TRBV3-1 (or the pseudogene TRBV3-2) to TRBJ2-1; possible D gene TRBD2, 6 bases. V was clipped by 4 bases and J by 6 bases, with 10 bases between them. CDR1 and CDR2 from the germline V gene are LGHDT and YNNKEL (reference sequence). This CDR3 region has 13 residues.

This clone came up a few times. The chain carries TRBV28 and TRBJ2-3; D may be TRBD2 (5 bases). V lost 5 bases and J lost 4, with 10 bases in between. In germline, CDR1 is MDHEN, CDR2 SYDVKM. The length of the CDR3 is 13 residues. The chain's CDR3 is CASSRTDADTQYF. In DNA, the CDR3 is TGTGCCAGCAGTAGGACTGACGCAGATACGCAGTATTTT.

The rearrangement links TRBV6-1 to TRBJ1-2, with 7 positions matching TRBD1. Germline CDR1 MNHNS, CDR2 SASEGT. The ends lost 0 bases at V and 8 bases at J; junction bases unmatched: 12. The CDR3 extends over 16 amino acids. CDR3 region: CASSEAGLGTGEGYTF. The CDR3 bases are TGTGCCAGCAGTGAAGCGGGTTTAGGCACAGGGGAGGGCTACACCTTC.

In DNA form, the CDR3 reads TGCGCCAGCAGTGCCGGGTCGGGGGGGAATGAGCAGTTCTTC. This translates into CASSAGSGGNEQFF. The chain has TRBV10-1 and TRBJ2-1, with TRBD2 matching 8 bases. Looked up from germline, CDR1 is WNHNN and CDR2 is SYGVQD (reference sequence). The CDR3 totals 14 residues. V was clipped by 4 bases and J by 7 bases; unmatched bases: 6.

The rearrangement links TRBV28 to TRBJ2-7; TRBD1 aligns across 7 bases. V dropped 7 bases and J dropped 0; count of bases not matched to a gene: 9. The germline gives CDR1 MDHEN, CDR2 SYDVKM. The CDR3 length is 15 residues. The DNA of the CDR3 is TGTGCCAGCACTGCCGGGACAGCCAACTCCTACGAGCAGTACTTC. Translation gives CASTAGTANSYEQYF.

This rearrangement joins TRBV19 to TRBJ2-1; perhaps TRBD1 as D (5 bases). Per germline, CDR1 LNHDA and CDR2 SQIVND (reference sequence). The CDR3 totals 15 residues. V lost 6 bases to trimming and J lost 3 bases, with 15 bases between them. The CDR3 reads CASRFRGDNYNEQFF. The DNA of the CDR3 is TGTGCCAGTAGGTTTAGGGGCGATAACTACAATGAGCAGTTCTTC.

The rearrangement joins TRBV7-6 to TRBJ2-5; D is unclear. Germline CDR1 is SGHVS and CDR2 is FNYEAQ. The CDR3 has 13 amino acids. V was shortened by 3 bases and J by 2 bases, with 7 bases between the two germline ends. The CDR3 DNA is TGTGCCAGCAGCTTTATCGGGCAAGAGACCCAGTACTTC. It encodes CASSFIGQETQYF.

CDR3 nucleotides: TGTGCCAGCTCACCAAATCACCTGGTCGCGGGAGAAGAGACCCAGTACTTC. Translating gives CASSPNHLVAGEETQYF. This rearrangement joins TRBV18 to TRBJ2-5; TRBD2 agrees at 7 bases. Germline CDR1 and CDR2: KGHSH and LQKENI. The CDR3 is 17 amino acids. V trimming: 2 bases; J trimming: 3 bases; junction bases outside the gene matches: 12.

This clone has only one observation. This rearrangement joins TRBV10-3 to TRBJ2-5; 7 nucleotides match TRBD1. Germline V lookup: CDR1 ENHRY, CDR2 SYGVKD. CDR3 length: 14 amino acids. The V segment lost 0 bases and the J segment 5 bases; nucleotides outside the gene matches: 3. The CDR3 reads CAISESTGLETQYF. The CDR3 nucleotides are TGTGCCATCAGTGAGTCGACAGGGTTGGAGACCCAGTACTTC.

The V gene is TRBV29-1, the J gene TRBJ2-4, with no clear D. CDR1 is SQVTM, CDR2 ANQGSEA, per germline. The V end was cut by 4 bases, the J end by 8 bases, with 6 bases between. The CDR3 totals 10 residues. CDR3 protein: CSVATHIQYF. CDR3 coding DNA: TGCAGCGTTGCCACTCACATTCAGTACTTC.

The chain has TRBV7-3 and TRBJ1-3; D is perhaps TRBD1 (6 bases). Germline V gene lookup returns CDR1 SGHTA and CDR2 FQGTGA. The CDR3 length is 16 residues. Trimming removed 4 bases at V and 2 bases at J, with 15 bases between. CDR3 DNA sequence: TGTGCCAGCAGCTCCGGGGGGCCGGGGGCTGGAAACACCATATATTTT. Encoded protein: CASSSGGPGAGNTIYF.

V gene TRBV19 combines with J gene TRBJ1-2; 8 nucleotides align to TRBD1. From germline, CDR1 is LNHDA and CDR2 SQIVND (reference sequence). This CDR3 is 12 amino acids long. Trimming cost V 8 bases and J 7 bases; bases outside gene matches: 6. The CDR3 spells CASRQTGVGYTF. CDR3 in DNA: TGTGCCAGTCGTCAGACAGGGGTTGGCTACACCTTC.

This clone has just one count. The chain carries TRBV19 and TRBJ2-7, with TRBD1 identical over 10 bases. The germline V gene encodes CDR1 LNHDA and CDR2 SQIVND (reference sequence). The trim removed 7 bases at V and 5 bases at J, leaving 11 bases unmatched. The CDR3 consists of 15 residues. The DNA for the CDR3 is TGTGCCAGTAAAGCGGTCTCTGGGACAGGGGACGAGCAGTACTTC. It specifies CASKAVSGTGDEQYF. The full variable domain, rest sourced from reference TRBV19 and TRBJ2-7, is DGGITQSPKYLFRKEGQNVTLSCEQNLNHDAMYWYRQDPGQGLRLIYYSQIVNDFQKGDIAEGYSVSREKKESFPLTVTSAQKNPTAFYLCASKAVSGTGDEQYFGPGTRLTVT.

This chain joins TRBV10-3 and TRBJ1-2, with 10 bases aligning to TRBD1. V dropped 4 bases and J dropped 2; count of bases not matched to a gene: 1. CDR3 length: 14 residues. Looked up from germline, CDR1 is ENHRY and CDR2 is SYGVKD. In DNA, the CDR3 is TGTGCCATCAGTGGGACAGGGGGGAACTATGGCTACACCTTC. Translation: CAISGTGGNYGYTF.

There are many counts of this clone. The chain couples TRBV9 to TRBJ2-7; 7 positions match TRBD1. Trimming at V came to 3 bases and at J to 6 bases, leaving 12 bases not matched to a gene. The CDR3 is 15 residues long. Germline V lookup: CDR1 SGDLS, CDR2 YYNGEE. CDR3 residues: CASSGQDRLAIEQYF. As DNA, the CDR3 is TGTGCCAGCAGCGGACAGGACAGGTTAGCTATCGAGCAGTACTTC.

The CDR3: CASSLEASGLNTGELFF. CDR3 sequence (DNA): TGTGCCAGCAGCCTCGAGGCTAGCGGTCTGAACACCGGGGAGCTGTTTTTT. The genes are TRBV7-3 and TRBJ2-2; 7 positions agree with TRBD2. With V trimmed by 5 bases and J by 1 base, 10 bases remained unmatched. The CDR3 is made up of 17 amino acids. The germline V gene has CDR1 SGHTA and CDR2 FQGTGA.

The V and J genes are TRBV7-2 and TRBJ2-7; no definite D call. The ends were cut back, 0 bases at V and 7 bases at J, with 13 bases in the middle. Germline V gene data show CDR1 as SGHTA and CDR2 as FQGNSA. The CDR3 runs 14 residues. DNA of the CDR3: TGTGCCAGCAGCTTAGCTGGAGTCCGGTGGGAGCAGTACTTC. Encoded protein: CASSLAGVRWEQYF.

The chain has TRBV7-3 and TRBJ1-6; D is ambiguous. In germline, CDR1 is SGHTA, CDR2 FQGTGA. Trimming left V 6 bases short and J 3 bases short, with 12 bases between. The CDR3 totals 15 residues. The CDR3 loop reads CASRLGEGYNSPLHF. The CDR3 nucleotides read TGTGCCAGCAGACTCGGGGAAGGCTATAATTCACCCCTCCACTTT.

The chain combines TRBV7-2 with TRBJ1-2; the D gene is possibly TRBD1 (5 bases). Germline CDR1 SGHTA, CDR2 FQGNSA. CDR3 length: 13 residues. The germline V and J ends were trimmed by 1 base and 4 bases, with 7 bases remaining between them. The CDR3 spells CASSLGQIYGYTF. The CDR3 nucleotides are TGTGCCAGCAGCTTAGGACAGATCTATGGCTACACCTTC.

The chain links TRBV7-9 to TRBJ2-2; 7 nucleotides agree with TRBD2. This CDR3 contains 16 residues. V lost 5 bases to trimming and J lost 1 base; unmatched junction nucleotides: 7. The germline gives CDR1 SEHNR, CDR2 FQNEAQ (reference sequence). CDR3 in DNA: TGTGCCAGCAGCCTCGACGGGGGGAGGAACACCGGGGAGCTGTTTTTT. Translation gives CASSLDGGRNTGELFF.

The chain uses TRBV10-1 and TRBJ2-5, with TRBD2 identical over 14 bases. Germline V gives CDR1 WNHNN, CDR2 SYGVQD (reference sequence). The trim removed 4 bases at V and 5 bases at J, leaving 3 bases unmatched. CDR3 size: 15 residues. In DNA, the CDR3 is TGCGCCAGCAGTGGGGGACTAGCGGGAGAGGAGACCCAGTACTTC. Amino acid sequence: CASSGGLAGEETQYF.